These 24 T cell receptor beta chains were sequenced from one sample in a study of tumor-infiltrating lymphocytes in oesophageal squamous cell carcinoma. TCRdb fed the PCR reads into MiXCR, producing one record per CDR3 protein. The table shows under 12,000 distinct CDR3 sequences, with around half occurring only once. Sequencing used esophageal tumor tissue. These receptors all come from a female donor with esophageal squamous cell carcinoma.

By sample fraction, this clonotype is medium-sized. The V call is TRBV5-1, the J call TRBJ2-1; D gene ambiguous. Germline assignment: CDR1 SGHRS and CDR2 YFSETQ. The CDR3 consists of 15 residues. V dropped 0 bases and J dropped 5 bases, with 12 bases sitting between them. CDR3 sequence (DNA): TGCGCCAGCAGCTTGGTAAGGACCACGAACAATGAGCAGTTCTTC. Its translation: CASSLVRTTNNEQFF.

The table lists this clonotype with a few counts. The rearrangement uses TRBV5-5 and TRBJ1-2, with D unclear. V was clipped by 1 base and J by 0 bases, with 10 bases between them. The V gene's germline CDR1 is SGHKS and CDR2 YYEKEE (reference sequence). The CDR3 is 15 amino acids. Here the CDR3 DNA reads TGTGCCAGCAGCTTGCGGCTCTTTCCTAACTATGGCTACACCTTC. It codes for CASSLRLFPNYGYTF.

The V call is TRBV9, the J call TRBJ2-1, with a possible D match to TRBD1 (6 bases). V was trimmed by 0 bases and J by 3 bases, leaving 13 bases between them. The CDR3 loop spans 16 amino acids. Germline V gene lookup returns CDR1 SGDLS and CDR2 YYNGEE. CDR3 in amino acids: CASSVGGRGFYNEQFF. Written as DNA, the CDR3 is TGTGCCAGCAGCGTAGGAGGCAGGGGATTCTACAATGAGCAGTTCTTC.

On this clonotype itself: This likely comes from a read error, as the CDR3 has no conserved phenylalanine or tryptophan at its end. No DNA is shown, since the ends of the CDR3 on it are uncertain; the CDR3 is the one TCRdb lists. This chain connects TRBV7-4 to TRBJ2-7; TRBD1, the D gene given by the table, was not confirmed from the DNA. Per germline, CDR1 SGHVT and CDR2 SQSDAQ. The CDR3 contains 18 residues when both ends are counted. The CDR3 protein is CASSLGGAQGAGGYTFGS.

The chain couples TRBV6-5 to TRBJ2-1; D not resolved. V lost 5 bases and J lost 2, with 4 bases in between. The CDR3 spans 12 residues. Germline assignment: CDR1 MNHEY and CDR2 SVGAGI. The CDR3 region is CASSAAYNEQFF. CDR3 coding DNA: TGTGCCAGCAGTGCAGCCTACAATGAGCAGTTCTTC.

The chain has TRBV7-2 and TRBJ2-4, with no clear D. The J call may be incorrect, as the DNA end agrees better with TRBJ2-7. CDR3 length equals 12 residues. Germline V lookup: CDR1 SGHTA, CDR2 FQGNSA. Here the CDR3 reads CASSLAKGEQYF. CDR3 coding DNA: TGTGCCAGCAGCTTAGCGAAGGGCGAGCAGTACTTC.

This clonotype appeared many times. The rearrangement joins TRBV5-1 to TRBJ2-1; D possibly uses TRBD1 or TRBD2 (5 bases each). Germline V gene sequence: CDR1 SGHRS, CDR2 YFSETQ. V was clipped by 4 bases and J by 2 bases, with 13 bases between them. CDR3 length: 15 residues. The CDR3 loop reads CASSVDRGTYNEQFF. CDR3 nucleotide sequence: TGCGCCAGCAGCGTAGACAGAGGGACCTACAATGAGCAGTTCTTC.

The rearrangement links TRBV7-6 to TRBJ2-5, with 10 bases matching TRBD2. The CDR3 extends over 15 amino acids. J lost 3 bases, V lost 5 bases, and 6 bases had no gene match. Per germline, CDR1 SGHVS and CDR2 FNYEAQ. The CDR3 DNA is TGTGCCAGCAGCCTACGGACTAGCGGTGAAGAGACCCAGTACTTC. It encodes CASSLRTSGEETQYF.

This clonotype is categorized as medium-sized (0.01 to 0.1%). CDR3 DNA: TGTGCCAGCCACGGGCCTCTCGAAAAGACCCAGTACTTC. This encodes CASHGPLEKTQYF. The chain combines TRBV27 with TRBJ2-5; no reliable D call. The germline V gene encodes CDR1 MNHEY and CDR2 SMNVEV (reference sequence). The CDR3 has 13 amino acids. V gave up 8 bases and J gave up 6 bases, with 16 bases separating them.

In regard to this clonotype: The CDR3 does not end in the conserved phenylalanine or tryptophan, so this is likely a read error. No DNA is shown, since the ends of the CDR3 on it are uncertain; the CDR3 is the one TCRdb lists. This rearrangement joins TRBV6-5 to TRBJ1-4; the D segment call TRBD1 is taken from the table without a DNA check. Termini included, the CDR3 measures 8 amino acids. Germline assignment: CDR1 MNHEY and CDR2 SVGAGI. CDR3 in amino acids: CASSEARG.

As for this clonotype: The junction departs from germline at one end; a sequencing error may be responsible. This rearrangement joins TRBV7-6 to TRBJ2-5; D unclear. Judging by the DNA end, TRBJ2-7 fits better; the J call may be wrong. Germline assignment: CDR1 SGHVS and CDR2 FNYEAQ. This CDR3 is 15 amino acids long. CDR3 DNA: TGTGCTAGCAGCTTAGGGCCGGAGAAGATCTACGAGCAGTACTTC. Its translation is CASSLGPEKIYEQYF.

Comment on this clonotype: Relative to the germline gene, one junction end is altered; a read error may explain this. The chain links TRBV27 to TRBJ2-5; 9 bases are a match to TRBD2. The CDR3 is 19 amino acids. The germline gives CDR1 MNHEY, CDR2 SMNVEV (reference sequence). CDR3 protein: CTSSLSTVRKREVQETQYF. The CDR3 region has the DNA TGCACCAGCAGTTTATCCACAGTGAGGAAGCGGGAGGTCCAAGAGACCCAGTACTTC.

This rearrangement joins TRBV7-1 to TRBJ2-2; D is undetermined. TRBV7-1 is labeled an ORF, and its function is uncertain. V lost 5 bases to trimming and J lost 10 bases, with 17 bases between them. This CDR3 has 14 amino acids. This chain's CDR3 is CASSPEARSEELFF. DNA of the CDR3: TGTGCCAGCAGCCCCGAGGCGCGTTCCGAGGAGCTGTTTTTT.

The table lists this clonotype with a few counts. The chain employs TRBV7-2 and TRBJ2-3; 10 bases agree with TRBD2. CDR3 size: 16 residues. V was pared by 2 bases and J by 0 bases, with 2 bases of the junction left unmatched. Germline V gene sequence: CDR1 SGHTA, CDR2 FQGNSA. The CDR3 is CASSLIAGGSTDTQYF. In DNA form, the CDR3 reads TGTGCCAGCAGCTTAATAGCGGGGGGCAGCACAGATACGCAGTATTTT.

As for this clonotype: A read error may produce the germline difference seen at one junction end. The chain joins TRBV18 to TRBJ2-3; TRBD2 aligns across 8 bases. The better agreement between TRBJ2-7 and the DNA end casts doubt on the J call. CDR1 and CDR2 from the germline V gene are KGHSH and LQKENI. The CDR3 loop spans 14 amino acids. CDR3 loop: CAISPSSGNYEQYF. CDR3 bases: TGTGCCATCTCACCGAGTAGCGGGAACTACGAGCAGTACTTC.

This sequence joins TRBV6-6 and TRBJ2-3; D not resolved. TRBJ2-1 matches the DNA end more closely, so the J call is doubtful. The CDR3 covers 13 residues. The germline V gene has CDR1 MNHNY and CDR2 SVGAGI (reference sequence). CDR3 protein: CASMQDSYNEQFF. The DNA of the CDR3 is TGTGCCAGCATGCAAGACTCCTACAATGAGCAGTTCTTC.

This clonotype showed up many times. The chain combines TRBV11-3 with TRBJ2-5; no reliable D call. CDR3 length equals 13 residues. Germline CDR1 and CDR2: SGHNT and YENEEA. Trimming removed 5 bases from V and 6 bases from J, with 13 bases in between. The CDR3 is CASSPARKQTQYF. The CDR3 region has the DNA TGTGCCAGCAGCCCCGCTAGGAAACAGACCCAGTACTTC.

The chain carries TRBV27 and TRBJ2-1; D is perhaps TRBD2 (6 bases). The germline V gene encodes CDR1 MNHEY and CDR2 SMNVEV (reference sequence). CDR3 size: 12 residues. The ends were cut back, 8 bases at V and 4 bases at J, with 9 bases in the middle. The CDR3 sequence: CASGDLYNEQFF. The CDR3 DNA follows: TGTGCCAGCGGGGACTTATACAATGAGCAGTTCTTC.

The rearrangement joins TRBV7-3 to TRBJ2-5, with D perhaps being TRBD1 or TRBD2 (6 bases each). Judging by the DNA end, TRBJ2-1 fits better; the J call may be wrong. Germline V gene sequence: CDR1 SGHTA, CDR2 FQGTGA. This CDR3 spans 14 amino acids. The CDR3 bases are TGTGCCAGCAGCTTTTCGGGGGCCTCGGGTGAGCAGTTCTTC. Translating gives CASSFSGASGEQFF.

This clonotype was recorded a few times. Just one base apart from a much larger clone, this may be a read error. The chain employs TRBV12-5 and TRBJ2-7; 13 bases are a match to TRBD2. V dropped 6 bases and J dropped 7; count of bases not matched to a gene: 9. Germline V gives CDR1 LGHNT, CDR2 FRNRAP. The CDR3 covers 15 residues. The CDR3 DNA reads TGTGCTAGTGGGGCCTGGGGACTAGCGGGGAATGAGCAGTACTTC. It encodes CASGAWGLAGNEQYF. Complete variable domain (other parts from reference TRBV12-5 and TRBJ2-7): DARVTQTPRHKVTEMGQEVTMRCQPILGHNTVFWYRQTMMQGLELLAYFRNRAPLDDSGMPKDRFSAEMPDATLATLKIQPSEPRDSAVYFCASGAWGLAGNEQYFGPGTRLTVT.

This clonotype is classed as medium-sized (0.01 to 0.1%). The chain joins TRBV7-2 to TRBJ2-7, with D unclear. This CDR3 has 14 residues. Per germline, CDR1 SGHTA and CDR2 FQGNSA. Trimming took 5 bases from V and 5 from J, leaving 16 bases between them. CDR3 sequence (DNA): TGTGCCAGCAGCGCCCCCCTGACAAACCACGAGCAGTACTTC. It yields the protein CASSAPLTNHEQYF. Full variable domain (rest looked up from reference TRBV7-2 and TRBJ2-7): GAGVSQSPSNKVTEKGKDVELRCDPISGHTALYWYRQSLGQGLEFLIYFQGNSAPDKSGLPSDRFSAERTGGSVSTLTIQRTQQEDSAVYLCASSAPLTNHEQYFGPGTRLTVT.

In its sample, this clonotype is medium-sized. The chain joins TRBV19 to TRBJ1-4; 8 bases match TRBD1. Germline V lookup: CDR1 LNHDA, CDR2 SQIVND (reference sequence). The length of the CDR3 is 14 residues. The ends lost 7 bases at V and 1 base at J; junction bases unmatched: 2. The CDR3 loop reads CASNTGGTNEKLFF. CDR3 sequence (DNA): TGTGCCAGTAACACAGGGGGAACTAATGAAAAACTGTTTTTT.

This clonotype was found many times. The chain combines TRBV27 with TRBJ1-6; 7 nucleotides line up with TRBD1. CDR1 and CDR2 from the germline V gene are MNHEY and SMNVEV (reference sequence). The CDR3 has 14 amino acids. Trimming cost V 0 bases and J 11 bases; bases outside gene matches: 4. Written as DNA, the CDR3 is TGTGCCAGCAGTTTATCCAGGGGGAATGCACCCCTCCACTTT. It yields the protein CASSLSRGNAPLHF.

V usage is TRBV7-2 and J usage is TRBJ2-1; the match to TRBD2 covers 8 bases. Trimming removed 5 bases from V and 5 bases from J; junction bases left unmatched: 14. The length of the CDR3 is 17 residues. Germline V gene lookup returns CDR1 SGHTA and CDR2 FQGNSA. This CDR3 reads CASSRFVVTSANNEQFF. DNA for the CDR3: TGTGCCAGCAGCCGTTTTGTTGTGACTAGCGCAAACAATGAGCAGTTCTTC.